Below are 19 T cell receptor beta chains sequenced from a single sample in a study of read filtering for tumor transcriptome and immune sequencing. Molecular barcoded adaptors covering alpha/delta and beta/gamma chains were used on roughly 400 ng RNA. TCRdb re-analysed the reads in MiXCR, keeping a single row per CDR3 protein. The sample yields about 40,000 distinct CDR3 sequences, roughly 10% seen once. Sequenced: a population of CD138-negative cells sorted from bone marrow. All receptors derive from a donor aged 40 or over with multiple myeloma.

The count of this clonotype is one. A much larger clone is a single base away; this may be a read error. The rearrangement joins TRBV14 to TRBJ1-6, with a possible D match to TRBD1 (5 bases). Germline assignment: CDR1 SGHDN and CDR2 FVKESK. CDR3 length: 13 residues. V was trimmed by 5 bases and J by 9 bases, leaving 11 bases between them. This CDR3 reads CASSWAGASPLHF. The CDR3 DNA sequence: TGTGCCAGCAGCTGGGCCGGGGCTTCACCCCTCCACTTT.

Only a few counts were recorded for this clonotype. A much larger clonotype is one base distant, so this may be a read error. The chain is built from TRBV29-1 and TRBJ2-7, with D unclear. V lost 6 bases to trimming and J lost 0 bases, with 9 bases between them. Germline CDR1 is SQVTM and CDR2 is ANQGSEA. This CDR3 is 12 amino acids long. In DNA, the CDR3 is TGCAGCGTAAGTGGGGACTCCTACGAGCAGTACTTC. This encodes CSVSGDSYEQYF.

There are many counts of this clonotype. The J gene is TRBJ2-6, the V gene TRBV5-6; 9 positions match TRBD1. There are 17 residues in the CDR3. Germline V gene sequence: CDR1 SGHDT, CDR2 YYEEEE. The ends lost 3 bases at V and 2 bases at J; junction bases unmatched: 6. The chain's CDR3 is CASSWGQGSAGANVLTF. In nucleotides, the CDR3 is TGTGCCAGCAGCTGGGGACAGGGCAGCGCTGGGGCCAACGTCCTGACTTTC.

Of note for this clonotype: This may be a read error: a much more frequent sequence differs by one nucleotide. The chain has TRBV20-1 and TRBJ2-7; tentatively, D is TRBD1 (6 bases). This CDR3 region has 14 residues. Germline V lookup: CDR1 DFQATT, CDR2 SNEGSKA (reference sequence). The chain's CDR3 is CSARGALYTYGQYF. Written as DNA, the CDR3 is TGCAGTGCTAGGGGGGCCCTCTACACCTACGGGCAGTACTTC.

Remarks on this clonotype: One base separates it from a far larger clone, so it is likely a read error. No conserved phenylalanine or tryptophan is present at the end of the CDR3, so a read error is the likely explanation. The chain is built from TRBV11-2 and TRBJ2-1; 9 bases are shared with TRBD2. The CDR3 has 16 amino acids. Germline CDR1 reads SGHAT; CDR2 reads FQNNGV. V lost 5 bases and J lost 5; bases outside the gene matches: 10. The DNA for the CDR3 is TGTGCCAGCAGCCGGATGAGCGGGGGGACTAACAATGAGCAGTTCCTC. This sequence encodes CASSRMSGGTNNEQFL.

This clonotype has ten or more counts. The gene calls are TRBV27 and TRBJ2-1; the match to TRBD2 covers 7 bases. The CDR3 is made up of 16 amino acids. Unmatched junction bases numbered 12, after V lost 4 bases and J lost 6 bases. Germline CDR1 MNHEY, CDR2 SMNVEV (reference sequence). The CDR3 is CASSSPEKRDGNEQFF. The CDR3 bases are TGTGCCAGCAGTTCCCCCGAGAAGCGGGACGGCAATGAGCAGTTCTTC.

As for this clonotype: The likely explanation is a read error, given a far larger clone one base away. The V and J genes are TRBV2 and TRBJ1-2; D is unresolved. The V gene's germline CDR1 is SNHLY and CDR2 FYNNEI. This CDR3 contains 13 residues. The CDR3: CASSSGGIYDYTF. In DNA form, the CDR3 reads TGTGCCAGCAGTTCCGGAGGGATCTATGACTACACCTTC. Together with reference TRBV2 and TRBJ1-2, the CDR3 gives the full variable domain: EPEVTQTPSHQVTQMGQEVILRCVPISNHLYFYWYRQILGQKVEFLVSFYNNEISEKSEIFDDQFSVERPDGSNFTLKIRSTKLEDSAMYFCASSSGGIYDYTFGSGTRLTVV.

Points on this clonotype: Because it lacks the conserved phenylalanine or tryptophan at the end, this CDR3 is likely a read error. The genes are TRBV30 and TRBJ1-2, with a tentative D call TRBD1 (5 bases). V was shortened by 3 bases and J by 4 bases, with 18 bases between the two germline ends. From germline, CDR1 is GTSNPN and CDR2 SVGIG (reference sequence). The CDR3 extends over 15 amino acids. The chain's CDR3 is CAWSAPGRGFYGYTL. The CDR3 DNA reads TGTGCCTGGAGCGCACCGGGACGGGGGTTCTATGGCTACACCTTA.

On this clonotype itself: This may be a read error: a much more frequent sequence differs by one nucleotide. The chain couples TRBV6-6 to TRBJ2-2; weak D call: TRBD2 (5 bases). This CDR3 has 13 residues. Germline V gene sequence: CDR1 MNHNY, CDR2 SVGAGI (reference sequence). CDR3 in DNA: TGTGCCAGCAGTTGCATCAGAACCGGGGATCTGTTTTTT. This gives the protein CASSCIRTGDLFF.

This clonotype was detected ten times or more. The J gene is TRBJ2-5, the V gene TRBV7-9; unclear D gene. Looked up from germline, CDR1 is SEHNR and CDR2 is FQNEAQ (reference sequence). The CDR3 runs 15 residues. Between the trimmed V and J ends, which lost 4 bases and 2 bases, there was a span of 14 bases. The CDR3 sequence: CASSWGFMGQETQYF. In nucleotides, the CDR3 is TGTGCCAGCAGCTGGGGATTCATGGGGCAAGAGACCCAGTACTTC.

This clonotype has at least ten counts. The chain uses TRBV18 and TRBJ2-7; 10 bases are a match to TRBD1. The CDR3 consists of 13 residues. The ends lost 4 bases at V and 5 bases at J; junction bases unmatched: 2. Germline V CDR1 and CDR2: KGHSH, LQKENI. CDR3 nucleotide sequence: TGTGCCAGCTCACTAGGGACAGGGGACGAGCAGTACTTC. Protein product: CASSLGTGDEQYF.

In its sample, this clonotype was seen many times. J is TRBJ2-7 and V is TRBV7-9, with 8 bases matching TRBD2. The trim removed 7 bases at V and 2 bases at J, leaving 16 bases unmatched. The CDR3 is made up of 17 amino acids. Germline loops: CDR1 SEHNR, CDR2 FQNEAQ (reference sequence). Here the CDR3 DNA reads TGTGCCAGCACTCAAGCCCCCACCGGGGGGGCGGCCTACGAGCAGTACTTC. It yields the protein CASTQAPTGGAAYEQYF.

There are many counts of this clonotype. This rearrangement joins TRBV7-8 to TRBJ1-5; TRBD1 is a possible D gene (6 bases). With 5 bases removed from V and 1 base from J, the gap between germline ends came to 12 bases. There are 15 residues in the CDR3. Germline loops: CDR1 SGHVS, CDR2 FQNEAQ. The DNA of the CDR3 is TGTGCCAGCAGCAAGGACAGAGCCAGCAATCAGCCCCAGCATTTT. Translated: CASSKDRASNQPQHF.

This clonotype was picked up many times. The CDR3 coding sequence is TGCAGCGTCCAGACTAGCGCCTCCTACAATGAGCAGTTCTTC. As protein: CSVQTSASYNEQFF. This chain joins TRBV29-1 and TRBJ2-1, with 8 bases matching TRBD2. Germline CDR1 is SQVTM and CDR2 is ANQGSEA. The CDR3 is 14 amino acids. V lost 6 bases, J lost 0 bases, and 4 bases stayed unmatched.

Points on this clonotype: One base away lies a much larger clone, so this may be a sequencing read error. The gene calls are TRBV2 and TRBJ2-7; 8 bases match TRBD1. The germline V gene encodes CDR1 SNHLY and CDR2 FYNNEI. The CDR3 consists of 14 residues. V trimming: 8 bases; J trimming: 12 bases; junction bases outside the gene matches: 18. The CDR3 loop reads CASGSPGQASLGYF. For the CDR3, the DNA is TGTGCCAGCGGTTCTCCGGGACAGGCGTCGCTGGGGTACTTC.

About this clonotype itself: Given a much more abundant clone one base away, this may be a read error. This chain links TRBV18 with TRBJ2-1; D is unresolved. From germline, CDR1 is KGHSH and CDR2 LQKENI. CDR3 length: 11 residues. The CDR3: CVSSPCNEQFF. CDR3 sequence (DNA): TGTGTCAGCTCCCCCTGCAATGAGCAGTTCTTC.

The V gene is TRBV5-5, the J gene TRBJ2-7, with TRBD1 matching 7 bases. CDR3 size: 14 residues. With V trimmed by 0 bases and J by 1 base, 1 base remained unmatched. Germline CDR1 SGHKS, CDR2 YYEKEE (reference sequence). CDR3 nucleotides: TGTGCCAGCAGCTTGGGACAGGGATCCTACGAGCAGTACTTC. Its translation: CASSLGQGSYEQYF.

This clonotype was observed many times. V is TRBV15 and J is TRBJ2-7, with D tentatively TRBD1 (6 bases). Germline V gives CDR1 LNHNV, CDR2 YYDKDF (reference sequence). This CDR3 region has 12 residues. The V and J ends lost 1 base and 6 bases respectively, with 7 bases between them. CDR3 protein: CATSRGRGEQYF. CDR3 DNA sequence: TGTGCCACCAGCAGAGGCAGGGGCGAGCAGTACTTC.

This clonotype was recorded many times. V is TRBV6-5 and J is TRBJ2-4; D not certain. In germline, CDR1 is MNHEY, CDR2 SVGAGI. The CDR3 contains 14 residues. V lost 0 bases, J lost 2 bases, and 5 bases lay in between. DNA of the CDR3: TGTGCCAGCAGTTACTCGCAGTCCAAAAACATTCAGTACTTC. This gives the protein CASSYSQSKNIQYF.